The rows below give T cell receptor beta chains drawn from one sample of a study of response to subunit inactivated influenza vaccine. TCRdb re-called the RT-PCR reads with MiXCR, one entry per CDR3 protein. Here the sample spans more than 400,000 distinct CDR3 sequences, less than 7.5% being singletons. The starting material was PBMCs from blood, obtained around 25 months after vaccination. The source of these receptors is a man between 50 and 75 years old who received an inactivated influenza vaccine. CDR3s include the opening cysteine and the closing phenylalanine or tryptophan. The D gene is left open where the match is weak. Clone size is stated in some rows and not others, as once, few, many or a class when expanded.

>TRBV5-1|TRBD2|many|TRBJ2-4
CASSAVLAGGETAKNIQYF
TGCGCCAGCAGCGCGGTACTAGCGGGAGGGGAAACGGCCAAAAACATTCAGTACTTC
>TRBV5-1|-|-|TRBJ1-1
CASEGGAGTEAFF
TGCGCCAGCGAGGGGGGGGCTGGGACTGAAGCTTTCTTT
>TRBV29-1|TRBD1|-|TRBJ1-2
CSEGQAGSGALTF
TGCAGCGAAGGACAGGCTGGGTCCGGGGCTCTCACCTTC
>TRBV29-1|TRBD1|many|TRBJ2-1
CSVAIGGQGDNNEQFF
TGCAGCGTTGCGATCGGAGGACAGGGGGATAACAATGAGCAGTTCTTC
>TRBV2|TRBD2|many|TRBJ2-1
CASTGTSGDNEQFF
TGTGCCAGCACGGGGACTAGCGGGGACAATGAGCAGTTCTTC
>TRBV18|-|few|TRBJ1-6
CASSPAQGNSPLHF
TGTGCCAGCTCACCGGCTCAGGGAAATTCACCCCTCCACTTT
>TRBV5-1|-|many|TRBJ1-4
CASSQDTTNEKLFF
TGCGCCAGCAGCCAGGACACAACTAATGAAAAACTGTTTTTT
>TRBV20-1|-|few|TRBJ2-7
CSASQSGVYEQYF
TGCAGTGCTTCCCAGTCGGGGGTCTACGAGCAGTACTTC
>TRBV7-8|-|many|TRBJ1-2
CASSESDYGYTF
TGTGCCAGCAGCGAATCAGACTATGGCTACACCTTC
>TRBV15|TRBD1|few|TRBJ2-7
CATSQTVGTGFEQYF
TGTGCCACCAGCCAGACCGTAGGGACAGGGTTTGAGCAGTACTTC